This T cell receptor beta chain was documented in a study of kidney transplant recipient with SARS-CoV-2 infection. The CDR3 extends over 16 amino acids. V lost 1 base, J lost 10 bases, and 15 bases stayed unmatched. Germline V gives CDR1 MGHRA, CDR2 YSYEKL. From the reads, TCRdb called clonotypes with MiXCR, one entry per CDR3 protein. This table has about 250,000 distinct CDR3 sequences, 25% to 35% appearing once. This clonotype has ten or more counts. This receptor was identified in a young adult male patient who had COVID-19 and was a kidney transplant recipient. The T cells may come from the graft donor. The gene calls are TRBV4-1 and TRBJ2-7, with 8 bases identical to TRBD2. This material consisted of a blood sample, taken at baseline and on day 111 from a kidney transplant recipient. CDR3 coding DNA: TGCGCCAGCAGCCAAGCGGGGGGGAGCCAGTTGTCGTCCCAGTACTTC. Translating gives CASSQAGGSQLSSQYF.